Listed below are T cell receptor beta chains from one sample, sequenced in a study of T-cell memory formation after mild COVID-19. TCRdb analysed the 5' RACE reads with MiXCR anew, one entry per CDR3 protein. The data show approximately 50,000 distinct CDR3 sequences, about 12% seen once. The sequencing sample was made of PBMCs or a T cell subset sorted from them (not recorded which). The receptors were sampled from a man between 18 and 35 years old who had mild COVID-19 (a few samples of this study predate the infection). Cell type and time point are not known. The CDR3 runs from the conserved cysteine through the conserved F or W. The order of the fields is D gene, clone size, V gene, J gene, CDR3 protein, CDR3 DNA. A D gene is named only where the DNA matches it firmly. A row's size may be missing; if present it is once, few, many or a size class.

D: -
size: few
V: TRBV30
J: TRBJ1-4
CDR3: CAWSSGRAGPNEKLFF
DNA: TGTGCCTGGAGTTCGGGTCGGGCAGGGCCTAATGAAAAACTGTTTTTT

D: -
size: -
V: TRBV5-5
J: TRBJ2-7
CDR3: CASSWRWDTASYEQYF
DNA: TGTGCCAGCAGCTGGAGGTGGGACACGGCATCCTACGAGCAGTACTTC

D: -
size: many
V: TRBV7-9
J: TRBJ2-2
CDR3: CASSRDSVVRELFF
DNA: TGTGCCAGCAGCCGGGACTCAGTGGTGCGGGAGCTGTTTTTT

D: -
size: few
V: TRBV25-1
J: TRBJ2-7
CDR3: CASSLLGERGSYEQYF
DNA: TGTGCCAGCAGTCTACTGGGGGAGCGCGGGTCCTACGAGCAGTACTTC

D: TRBD1
size: many
V: TRBV6-5
J: TRBJ1-6
CDR3: CASSLSGGNSPLHF
DNA: TGTGCCAGCAGTCTATCAGGGGGAAATTCACCCCTCCACTTT

D: -
size: -
V: TRBV10-3
J: TRBJ2-2
CDR3: CAIRPSGWAGELFF
DNA: TGTGCCATCAGGCCGTCGGGTTGGGCCGGGGAGCTGTTTTTT

D: TRBD2
size: many
V: TRBV7-8
J: TRBJ2-1
CDR3: CASSRLALNHNEQFF
DNA: TGTGCCAGCAGCCGACTAGCGCTGAATCACAATGAGCAGTTCTTC

D: TRBD1
size: -
V: TRBV6-5
J: TRBJ1-5
CDR3: CASSSGTGTQPQHF
DNA: TGTGCCAGCAGCTCCGGGACAGGGACACAGCCCCAGCATTTT

D: TRBD2
size: few
V: TRBV5-4
J: TRBJ2-5
CDR3: CASSLAGGTSRETQYF
DNA: TGTGCCAGCAGCCTAGCGGGGGGAACTTCGCGGGAGACCCAGTACTTC

D: TRBD2
size: many
V: TRBV20-1
J: TRBJ2-1
CDR3: CSASRLAGRYNEQFF
DNA: TGCAGTGCTAGTCGGCTAGCGGGGAGGTACAATGAGCAGTTCTTC

D: -
size: few
V: TRBV4-1
J: TRBJ2-4
CDR3: CASSQVTTGAGGKNIQYF
DNA: TGCGCCAGCAGCCAAGTGACAACCGGGGCTGGAGGCAAAAACATTCAGTACTTC

D: -
size: many
V: TRBV7-9
J: TRBJ1-6
CDR3: CASSLAGDESPLHF
DNA: TGTGCCAGCAGCTTAGCGGGGGATGAGTCACCCCTCCACTTT

D: -
size: -
V: TRBV28
J: TRBJ1-1
CDR3: CATSWGNTEAFF
DNA: TGTGCCACCTCGTGGGGGAACACTGAAGCTTTCTTT

D: TRBD1
size: -
V: TRBV6-1
J: TRBJ1-2
CDR3: CASSEASRPDRSRGYTF
DNA: TGTGCCAGCAGTGAAGCAAGTCGTCCGGACAGGAGCCGCGGCTACACCTTC

D: -
size: few
V: TRBV5-5
J: TRBJ2-2
CDR3: CASSLWQGGSGELFF
DNA: TGTGCCAGCAGCTTGTGGCAGGGTGGTTCCGGGGAGCTGTTTTTT

D: -
size: few
V: TRBV9
J: TRBJ2-3
CDR3: CASSVQGTDTQYF
DNA: TGTGCCAGCAGCGTACAGGGCACAGATACGCAGTATTTT